These 15 T cell receptor beta chains were all obtained from the same sample, sequenced in a study of a mutant IDH1 vaccine in newly diagnosed glioma. Time point meaning: week 35, safety follow-up. A single vaccine dose contained 300 ug of mutant IDH1 20-mer peptide, and topical imiquimod was used with it. Data came from immunoSEQ multiplex PCR; TCRdb stores just in-frame clones and leaves some out. The table has 60,000 or so clones, around four fifths seen once. These receptors lack a known antigen. The sequencing here drew on PBMCs, taken from a glioma patient whose treatment included an IDH1 peptide vaccine. The source of these receptors is a man between 25 and 39 years old with glioma.

This rearrangement joins TRBV19 to TRBJ1-1; a possible D gene is TRBD1 (6 bases). There are 14 residues in the CDR3. Trimming left V 10 bases short and J 1 base short, with 16 bases between. In germline, CDR1 is LNHDA, CDR2 SQIVND (reference sequence). The CDR3 region has the DNA TGTGCCACCAGACAGGCGTGGGGGAACACTGAAGCTTTCTTT. This encodes CATRQAWGNTEAFF. The full variable domain, in which reference TRBV19 and TRBJ1-1 provide the parts outside the CDR3, is DGGITQSPKYLFRKEGQNVTLSCEQNLNHDAMYWYRQDPGQGLRLIYYSQIVNDFQKGDIAEGYSVSREKKESFPLTVTSAQKNPTAFYLCATRQAWGNTEAFFGQGTRLTVV.

The rearrangement uses TRBV29-1 and TRBJ2-5; tentative D call: TRBD2 (6 bases). TRBJ2-7 matches the DNA end more closely, so the J call is doubtful. This CDR3 has 13 amino acids. CDR1 SQVTM and CDR2 ANQGSEA come from the germline V gene. The CDR3 region has the DNA TGCAGCGTTGAGGGGGGTGATACCTACGAGCAGTACTTC. Its protein product is CSVEGGDTYEQYF.

The chain is built from TRBV19 and TRBJ2-6, with no clear D. CDR1 is LNHDA, CDR2 SQIVND, per germline (reference sequence). Trimming shortened V by 3 bases and J by 0 bases, and 9 bases separated the two germline ends. CDR3 size: 16 residues. In DNA, the CDR3 is TGTGCCAGTAGTATGGGTAGGAGCTCTGGGGCCAACGTCCTGACTTTC. Translation: CASSMGRSSGANVLTF.

The table lists this clone with a few counts. The chain recombines TRBV4-2 with TRBJ2-1; D is possibly TRBD2 (5 bases). The CDR3 is 15 residues long. Trimming took 3 bases from V and 2 from J, leaving 11 bases between them. Germline CDR1 and CDR2: LGHNA and YNFKEQ. The CDR3 loop reads CASSQADGTYNEQFF. The CDR3 DNA sequence: TGTGCCAGCAGCCAGGCGGACGGGACCTACAATGAGCAGTTCTTC.

The genes are TRBV6-1 and TRBJ2-5; 12 bases map to TRBD2. The V segment lost 6 bases and the J segment 2 bases; nucleotides outside the gene matches: 1. CDR3 length: 14 residues. Germline V CDR1 and CDR2: MNHNS, SASEGT. Here the CDR3 reads CASSGLAGQETQYF. For the CDR3, the DNA is TGTGCCAGCAGCGGACTAGCGGGGCAAGAGACCCAGTACTTC.

V and J are TRBV4-1 and TRBJ2-3; the D call may be TRBD1 or TRBD2 (5 bases each). Trimming took off 1 base at V and 0 bases at J, with 14 bases between the two ends. Germline CDR1 and CDR2: MGHRA and YSYEKL. The CDR3 extends over 17 amino acids. CDR3 sequence (DNA): TGCGCCAGCAGCCAAGCCGCCGGGACGATTAGCACAGATACGCAGTATTTT. Its translation: CASSQAAGTISTDTQYF.

V gene TRBV18 combines with J gene TRBJ2-7; D is unclear. Germline assignment: CDR1 KGHSH and CDR2 LQKENI. With 5 bases removed from V and 1 base from J, the gap between germline ends came to 15 bases. The CDR3 has 15 amino acids. In nucleotides, the CDR3 is TGTGCCAGCTCAACGACGGCGACGGCATCCTACGAGCAGTACTTC. Translated: CASSTTATASYEQYF.

This clone was recorded only once. The chain couples TRBV28 to TRBJ1-1; the D gene is possibly TRBD1 (5 bases). Germline values: CDR1 MDHEN, CDR2 SYDVKM. The CDR3 has 15 residues. V dropped 8 bases and J dropped 4 bases, with 20 bases sitting between them. The CDR3 spells CASSPLGGGSTEAFF. CDR3 nucleotides: TGTGCCAGCTCCCCCCTTGGCGGGGGTAGCACTGAAGCTTTCTTT.

The chain uses TRBV10-3 and TRBJ2-5; D is ambiguous. CDR1 and CDR2 from the germline V gene are ENHRY and SYGVKD. Deletions cut 6 bases from V and 2 bases from J, with 10 bases between. This CDR3 comprises 13 residues. CDR3 in DNA: TGTGCCATCAGACAGCCGCCTCAAGAGACCCAGTACTTC. It specifies CAIRQPPQETQYF.

This chain connects TRBV5-4 to TRBJ2-3; 8 positions agree with TRBD2. The germline V gene has CDR1 SGHNT and CDR2 YYREEE (reference sequence). The trim removed 2 bases at V and 4 bases at J, leaving 6 bases unmatched. The CDR3 has 15 amino acids. The CDR3 is CASSLWTSRSDTQYF. DNA for the CDR3: TGTGCCAGCAGCTTATGGACTAGCAGGTCAGATACGCAGTATTTT.

This clone was detected once. The chain has TRBV7-9 and TRBJ2-5, with D unclear. Trimming took 4 bases from V and 3 from J, leaving 15 bases between them. Germline-derived CDR1 and CDR2 are SEHNR and FQNEAQ (reference sequence). This CDR3 spans 15 amino acids. DNA for the CDR3: TGTGCCAGCAGCTCTCCAGGATCAAAAAAAGAGACCCAGTACTTC. Encoded protein: CASSSPGSKKETQYF. The full variable domain, rest sourced from reference TRBV7-9 and TRBJ2-5, is DTGVSQNPRHKITKRGQNVTFRCDPISEHNRLYWYRQTLGQGPEFLTYFQNEAQLEKSRLLSDRFSAERPKGSFSTLEIQRTEQGDSAMYLCASSSPGSKKETQYFGPGTRLLVL.

This clone was seen only a few times. This chain joins TRBV5-5 and TRBJ2-1, with a possible D match to TRBD2 (5 bases). Germline-derived CDR1 and CDR2 are SGHKS and YYEKEE (reference sequence). Deletions cut 0 bases from V and 4 bases from J, with 17 bases between. CDR3 length: 17 amino acids. The DNA for the CDR3 is TGTGCCAGCAGCTTGGAGCAAACTCGGGGTCTTTACAATGAGCAGTTCTTC. Protein product: CASSLEQTRGLYNEQFF.

Turning to this clone: Other DNA sequences within the sample encode an identical CDR3. This rearrangement joins TRBV15 to TRBJ1-1; the D gene is possibly TRBD1 (5 bases). Germline-derived CDR1 and CDR2 are LNHNV and YYDKDF (reference sequence). Trimming shortened V by 5 bases and J by 2 bases, and 9 bases separated the two germline ends. The CDR3 contains 13 residues. CDR3 nucleotide sequence: TGTGCCACCAGCGGGGGAGTTAACACTGAAGCTTTCTTT. It translates to CATSGGVNTEAFF.

The V and J genes are TRBV5-6 and TRBJ2-1; D not certain. This CDR3 has 13 amino acids. V lost 4 bases and J 6 bases, leaving 11 bases between the germline ends. Germline-derived CDR1 and CDR2 are SGHDT and YYEEEE. The CDR3 loop is CASSPIFSNEQFF. The CDR3 DNA sequence: TGTGCCAGCAGCCCCATCTTTAGCAATGAGCAGTTCTTC.

The rearrangement uses TRBV27 and TRBJ2-1; TRBD2 aligns across 10 bases. CDR1 MNHEY and CDR2 SMNVEV come from the germline V gene (reference sequence). This CDR3 has 15 amino acids. V lost 5 bases to trimming and J lost 7 bases; unmatched junction nucleotides: 8. The CDR3 DNA follows: TGTGCCAGCAGTCTCGTAGCGGGGGGATCGAATGAGCAGTTCTTC. Translated: CASSLVAGGSNEQFF.